This T cell receptor beta chain was found in a study of blood T cell dynamics during melanoma immunotherapy. On the study more broadly: Standard first-line treatment here was pembrolizumab or nivolumab plus ipilimumab in metastatic melanoma.

Time point noted: week 3, after first cycle of checkpoint inhibitor. In germline, CDR1 is WSHSY, CDR2 SAAADI. The length of the CDR3 is 13 residues. V was trimmed by 7 bases and J by 3 bases, leaving 10 bases between them. Libraries were prepared by immunoSEQ multiplex PCR; TCRdb keeps only in-frame clonotypes and omits some of them. This sample has around 10,000 clones; roughly 87% occur once, and the top ten carry around 24%. The sequencing used blood, collected from a patient treated with checkpoint blockade. This chain joins TRBV10-2 and TRBJ2-1; D not certain. This TCR was recovered from a human donor with melanoma. Here the CDR3 DNA reads TGCGCCAGCAAACGGGTCGGCTACAATGAGCAGTTCTTC. This gives the protein CASKRVGYNEQFF.